The subject of this entry is one T cell receptor (beta chain). This clonotype was found a few times. The antigen this receptor binds is unknown. No base quality information exists; no much larger clone differs at one position. The label giving this sample's treatment or condition can be read as: live attenuated yellow fever vaccine strain. A standard Ficoll-Paque protocol was used to isolate PBMCs from peripheral blood. Dynabeads CD4 and CD8 positive selection kits were used to isolate CD4 and CD8 T-cell fractions. TriZol was used to extract RNA from bulk PBMCs, CD4 and CD8 fractions, and dextramer-positive and dextramer-negative fractions. The sample belongs to a study of T cells after yellow fever vaccination (dated by TCRdb to 2018 to 2020). Turning to the overall study: Libraries from fractions with low cell numbers were prepared with the SMART-Seq v4 Ultra Low Input RNA kit. Bulk TCR alpha and beta repertoires were sequenced longitudinally to track T-cell clones before and after primary and booster YFV17D yellow fever vaccination. Two healthy male donors, one aged 18 to 30 and one aged 30 to 40 years, made up the cohort. Blood samples were taken at several timepoints before and after primary and secondary immunization, and bulk PBMC replicates and cell subsets were isolated. Points the paper makes about the study in general: FACS-sorted repertoires could contain abundant contaminating clonotypes from the bulk population, so computational filtering was required. After the booster, most clones that had expanded after primary vaccination were detected again (around 97% of CD4 and 88% of CD8), suggesting broad maintenance of memory. The secondary T-cell response was weaker than the primary response but faster, peaking on day 5 instead of day 15. The study included only a couple of donors, which limits how far the findings can be generalized. A small fraction of clonotypes showed up in both the CD4 and CD8 compartments, probably as a result of convergent recombination.

Instrument on record: Illumina NovaSeq 6000. Synthesis of TCR cDNA relied on 5'RACE template switching, a step that introduced a universal primer site along with unique molecular identifiers. Priming of cDNA synthesis was performed from both the TCR alpha and TCR beta constant segments. Library amplification involved two PCR steps, and the second step added sample barcodes and sequencing adapters. Libraries were sequenced on Illumina HiSeq 2500 (2x100 bp) or NovaSeq (2x150 bp). The paper's processing steps were these. MIGEC handled demultiplexing of reads and collapsing into UMI consensus sequences, while MiXCR performed V(D)J alignment. Clonotypes responding to the vaccine were identified with edgeR on replicate PBMC samples, with the criteria of FDR below 0.01 and a log2 fold change above 5 up to day 15. Each bulk clonotype was labeled CD4 or CD8 based on which sequenced repertoire, CD4 or CD8, contained the clonotype at higher abundance. TCRdb passed the public sequencing reads through fastp at Q25 and MiXCR, retaining productive beta sequences. One record per CDR3 amino acid sequence lists the most common genes and DNA. These V and J calls derive from TCRdb rather than the authors' analysis. This sample comprises about 320,000 distinct CDR3 sequences, roughly an eighth of them detected only once. The ten largest clonotypes hold approximately 3.3% of the sample.

Based on the germline V gene (reference sequence), the CDR1 and CDR2 sequences are MNHEY and SMNVEV. The CDR3 contains 12 residues, cysteine and phenylalanine counted. CDR3 DNA is the only sequence kept; it has 36 bases, read in frame from the first base. V is shortened by 11 bases, J by 7 bases, and the region joining them spans 12 bases. The sequence joins TRBV27 to TRBJ1-6; there is no confident call for the D gene. The sample in question was CD4+ T cells sorted from PBMCs, obtained 15 days after the yellow fever booster vaccination. The clonotype was recovered from a man between 18 and 29 years old who received the YFV17D yellow fever vaccine. CDR3 protein: CACGLLNSPLHF. The DNA sequence reads TGTGCCTGCGGTCTCCTGAATTCACCCCTCCACTTT.